This entry is about one T cell receptor (beta chain). This specimen belongs to a study of T cell changes during pregnancy in multiple sclerosis. Data came from immunoSEQ multiplex PCR; TCRdb stores just in-frame clones and leaves some out. Here the sample spans tens of thousands of clones, approximately 94% being singletons. Per the germline V gene, CDR1 is SGHDT and CDR2 is YYEEEE. The CDR3 is made up of 15 amino acids. The trim removed 2 bases at V and 5 bases at J, leaving 9 bases unmatched. The sequenced sample was CD8+ T cells from peripheral blood mononuclear cells, obtained before pregnancy. This sequence originates from a female donor with multiple sclerosis, enrolled in a pregnancy study. The chain recombines TRBV5-6 with TRBJ2-5, with 7 bases matching TRBD2. The CDR3: CASSFPAGGGETQYF. The CDR3 DNA follows: TGTGCCAGCAGCTTTCCAGCCGGGGGAGGGGAGACCCAGTACTTC.